This T cell receptor (beta chain) originates from a study of beta chain features in type 1 diabetes. The study reverse transcribed the entire isolated RNA, so it sequenced expressed TCRB transcripts. Clones were sequenced by immunoSEQ multiplex PCR, and TCRdb holds only the in-frame ones, with some missing. Here the sample spans 60,000 or so clones, roughly 60% being singletons. The CDR3 has 14 amino acids. Germline values: CDR1 SEHNR, CDR2 FQNEAQ (reference sequence). V was shortened by 1 base and J by 4 bases, with 10 bases between the two germline ends. The J gene is TRBJ1-1, the V gene TRBV7-9; D is perhaps TRBD1 (5 bases). The sequencing sample was made of Tregs from blood. This clonotype was sampled from a woman under 30 in good health. The CDR3 DNA is TGTGCCAGCAGCTTAGAGACAGAGCTCACTGAAGCTTTCTTT. Translation: CASSLETELTEAFF.